Sequencing of this TCR beta chain was carried out in a study of CD8+ T cells in alopecia areata. Broader study findings: Association of baseline CD8+ expansion with response is uncertain owing to one nonresponder. Whereas mice showed it more clearly, TCR sharing across patients was murkier, possibly because of HLA.

As for treatment: oral pan-JAK inhibitor, 5-10 mg twice daily. The germline V gene has CDR1 SEHNR and CDR2 FQNEAQ (reference sequence). Trimming removed 4 bases from V and 0 bases from J, with 10 bases in between. The CDR3 covers 16 residues. Notes on this clone: Its antigen remains unidentified.

RNA was isolated and reverse transcribed to cDNA, the sequencing template. The data were produced by immunoSEQ multiplex PCR, yet TCRdb's version contains in-frame clones alone and is incomplete. The sample lists about 200,000 clones; over 55% were seen once. This chain uses TRBV7-9 with TRBJ1-6; D is ambiguous. Material: CD4+ T cells sorted from blood, obtained at week 24, from a patient treated with tofacitinib. This receptor was identified in a human donor with alopecia areata. CDR3 in amino acids: CASSYDRGSYNSPLHF. The CDR3 DNA reads TGTGCCAGCAGCTACGATCGTGGCTCCTATAATTCACCCCTCCACTTT.